The 27 T cell receptor beta chains below come from one sample, sequenced in a study of T-cell memory formation after mild COVID-19. One entry per CDR3 protein results from TCRdb running MiXCR on the 5' RACE reads. This table has 200,000 to 250,000 distinct CDR3 sequences, over 8.5% appearing once. The specimen was PBMCs or a T cell subset sorted from them (not recorded which). The source of these receptors is a man younger than 35 who had mild COVID-19 (a few samples of this study predate the infection). Cell type and time point are not known.

This clonotype was observed at least ten times. This rearrangement joins TRBV7-8 to TRBJ2-1, with D perhaps given as TRBD1 or TRBD2 (5 bases each). The V end lost 3 bases, the J end lost 9 bases, and 12 bases lay between the germline ends. In germline, CDR1 is SGHVS, CDR2 FQNEAQ. The length of the CDR3 is 13 residues. In DNA, the CDR3 is TGTGCCAGCAGCTTCGAGGGGTTTAGTGAGCAGTTCTTC. The encoded protein is CASSFEGFSEQFF.

This clonotype was detected a few times. The rearrangement links TRBV29-1 to TRBJ2-3; 12 nucleotides line up with TRBD1. V gave up 7 bases and J gave up 3 bases; unmatched junction bases: 8. The CDR3 length is 15 residues. From germline, CDR1 is SQVTM and CDR2 ANQGSEA. CDR3 sequence: CSAGDRGLWTDTQYF. DNA of the CDR3: TGCAGCGCTGGGGACAGGGGGCTATGGACAGATACGCAGTATTTT.

This clonotype was detected ten times or more. This chain connects TRBV10-2 to TRBJ2-1; weak D call: TRBD2 (5 bases). The V end lost 6 bases, the J end lost 4 bases, and 10 bases lay between the germline ends. This CDR3 region has 13 residues. Germline assignment: CDR1 WSHSY and CDR2 SAAADI. The chain's CDR3 is CASRTGMYNEQFF. CDR3 sequence (DNA): TGCGCCAGCAGGACCGGGATGTACAATGAGCAGTTCTTC.

This clonotype was observed a few times. This chain joins TRBV6-5 and TRBJ1-5, with D uncertain. V lost 0 bases, J lost 4 bases, and 10 bases lay in between. Looked up from germline, CDR1 is MNHEY and CDR2 is SVGAGI. The CDR3 is 15 residues long. The CDR3 sequence is CASSYSWGGNQPQHF. For the CDR3, the DNA is TGTGCCAGCAGTTACTCGTGGGGAGGGAATCAGCCCCAGCATTTT.

This clonotype was picked up a small number of times. The chain recombines TRBV5-1 with TRBJ1-6; no clear D gene. V lost 0 bases, J lost 10 bases, and 14 bases lay in between. This CDR3 comprises 15 residues. Looked up from germline, CDR1 is SGHRS and CDR2 is YFSETQ. The CDR3 loop reads CASSLDPGGVSPLHF. DNA of the CDR3: TGCGCCAGCAGCTTGGATCCGGGTGGGGTGTCACCCCTCCACTTT.

This clonotype occurred a few times. CDR3: CAISESERGEKLFF. The CDR3 DNA is TGTGCCATCAGTGAGTCGGAACGCGGTGAAAAACTGTTTTTT. The chain recombines TRBV10-3 with TRBJ1-4; unclear D gene. This CDR3 region has 14 residues. The V end was cut by 0 bases, the J end by 7 bases, with 9 bases between. The germline gives CDR1 ENHRY, CDR2 SYGVKD.

This clonotype was found a few times. This chain links TRBV24-1 with TRBJ2-1; D not resolved. The CDR3 is 16 residues long. V was clipped by 2 bases and J by 5 bases, with 15 bases between them. The germline V gene has CDR1 KGHDR and CDR2 SFDVKD. As DNA, the CDR3 is TGTGCCACCAGTGATTCCGTCGCGGTTACCCACAATGAGCAGTTCTTC. This gives the protein CATSDSVAVTHNEQFF.

This clonotype has more than one count but fewer than ten. The rearrangement uses TRBV19 and TRBJ2-4, with 9 bases aligning to TRBD1. The CDR3 has 12 amino acids. CDR1 LNHDA and CDR2 SQIVND come from the germline V gene (reference sequence). The ends lost 3 bases at V and 13 bases at J; junction bases unmatched: 4. The CDR3 reads CASSIQTGGQYF. The CDR3, as DNA: TGTGCCAGTAGTATTCAGACAGGGGGGCAGTACTTC.

The chain carries TRBV10-2 and TRBJ2-6; a possible D gene is TRBD2 (6 bases). The CDR3 length is 20 residues. CDR1 WSHSY and CDR2 SAAADI come from the germline V gene. Trimming cost V 2 bases and J 0 bases, with 20 bases left between them. The CDR3 here is CASSEQAGRTLNSGANVLTF. The DNA of the CDR3 is TGCGCCAGCAGTGAGCAGGCGGGGCGGACTCTCAACTCTGGGGCCAACGTCCTGACTTTC.

This clonotype was counted a few times. This chain links TRBV6-5 with TRBJ1-5; D gene ambiguous. V lost 5 bases, J lost 7 bases, and 9 bases lay in between. Germline loops: CDR1 MNHEY, CDR2 SVGAGI. This CDR3 contains 12 residues. In DNA, the CDR3 is TGTGCCAGCAGTACGGGCCGGCAGCCCCAGCATTTT. Encoded protein: CASSTGRQPQHF.

This clonotype was seen only a few times. The rearrangement uses TRBV6-4 and TRBJ2-5; D is possibly TRBD2 (6 bases). The germline V gene has CDR1 MRHNA and CDR2 SNTAGT. This CDR3 has 15 residues. The ends were cut back, 3 bases at V and 1 base at J, with 12 bases in the middle. The DNA of the CDR3 is TGTGCCAGCAGTGAGCAAGGAGGGCCCCAAGAGACCCAGTACTTC. It translates to CASSEQGGPQETQYF.

V gene TRBV4-3 combines with J gene TRBJ2-3; 7 bases agree with TRBD1. Losses at the gene ends were 0 bases for V and 2 bases for J; bases not matched to a gene: 5. Germline CDR1 is LGHNA and CDR2 is YSLEER. This CDR3 is built from 16 residues. The CDR3 region is CASSQDTGVYTDTQYF. The DNA of the CDR3 is TGCGCCAGCAGCCAAGACACAGGGGTTTACACAGATACGCAGTATTTT.

The V gene is TRBV12-3 or TRBV12-4, the J gene TRBJ2-1, with D possibly TRBD2 on 6 matching bases. Trimming cost V 3 bases and J 6 bases, with 12 bases left between them. The CDR3 is made up of 14 amino acids. DNA for the CDR3: TGTGCCAGCAGTTTGACTAGACGACGCAATGAGCAGTTCTTC. Amino acid sequence: CASSLTRRRNEQFF.

This clonotype came up a few times. The chain uses TRBV5-1 and TRBJ2-7; 8 nucleotides match TRBD1. The CDR3 spans 14 residues. The V and J ends lost 4 bases and 3 bases, in that order; junction bases with no gene match: 6. Germline V lookup: CDR1 SGHRS, CDR2 YFSETQ. DNA of the CDR3: TGCGCCAGCAGCCTTCTAGGGACAGGCTACGAGCAGTACGTC. This gives the protein CASSLLGTGYEQYV.

The J gene is TRBJ1-2, the V gene TRBV27; D call uncertain. The length of the CDR3 is 13 residues. V was trimmed by 2 bases and J by 5 bases, leaving 9 bases between them. Germline CDR1 MNHEY, CDR2 SMNVEV (reference sequence). CDR3 amino acids: CASSLRAGYGYTF. The DNA for the CDR3 is TGTGCCAGCAGTTTACGGGCGGGGTATGGCTACACCTTC.

This clonotype was detected ten times or more. The chain links TRBV4-2 to TRBJ2-2; D ambiguous. Germline CDR1 LGHNA, CDR2 YNFKEQ. The V and J ends lost 3 bases and 6 bases respectively, with 8 bases between them. CDR3 size: 13 residues. CDR3 nucleotides: TGTGCCAGCAGCCAGGTTTCGGCCGGGGAGCTGTTTTTT. It codes for CASSQVSAGELFF.

This clonotype was observed a handful of times. The V and J genes are TRBV12-3 or TRBV12-4 and TRBJ2-1; no clear D gene. The V gene lost 4 bases and the J gene lost 7 bases, with 5 bases spanning the gap. This CDR3 comprises 11 residues. The CDR3 loop reads CASSWRNEQFF. The CDR3 DNA is TGTGCCAGCAGTTGGCGGAATGAGCAGTTCTTC.

The chain recombines TRBV6-5 with TRBJ2-2; D may be TRBD1 or TRBD2 (5 bases each). CDR1 and CDR2 (germline): MNHEY, SVGAGI. The CDR3 is made up of 15 amino acids. V lost 6 bases and J 6 bases, leaving 17 bases between the germline ends. The CDR3 here is CASRFLRGASGELFF. The DNA of the CDR3 is TGTGCCAGCAGATTCTTGAGGGGCGCATCCGGGGAGCTGTTTTTT.

This clonotype was found many times. V is TRBV7-2 and J is TRBJ1-6, with D perhaps matching TRBD1 (5 bases). Per the germline V gene, CDR1 is SGHTA and CDR2 is FQGNSA. The CDR3 consists of 14 residues. Trimming left V 5 bases short and J 8 bases short, with 13 bases between. CDR3 sequence reads: CASSPMGRYSPLHF. DNA for the CDR3: TGTGCCAGCAGCCCTATGGGGCGGTATTCACCCCTCCACTTT.

This clonotype appeared a few times. The genes are TRBV27 and TRBJ2-3; no clear D gene. This CDR3 spans 15 amino acids. V lost 5 bases, J lost 6 bases, and 18 bases lay in between. Germline CDR1 and CDR2: MNHEY and SMNVEV (reference sequence). The CDR3 here is CASSPMTRLLDTQYF. The CDR3 DNA follows: TGTGCCAGCAGTCCGATGACTCGCTTATTGGATACGCAGTATTTT.

This clonotype was observed many times. The DNA of the CDR3 is TGTGCCAGCAGCCCAGACACCGGGGAGCTGTTTTTT. This sequence encodes CASSPDTGELFF. The gene calls are TRBV12-3 or TRBV12-4 and TRBJ2-2; D remains ambiguous. Trimming pared 6 bases from V and 3 bases from J, leaving 5 bases between. CDR3 length equals 12 residues.

This chain connects TRBV7-9 to TRBJ1-6, with 8 bases that match TRBD1. The CDR3 consists of 16 residues. CDR1 is SEHNR and CDR2 is FQNEAQ in the germline V gene (reference sequence). Losses at the gene ends were 2 bases for V and 11 bases for J; bases not matched to a gene: 11. CDR3: CASSLRVETGDTPLHF. For the CDR3, the DNA is TGTGCCAGCAGCTTACGGGTCGAGACAGGGGACACACCCCTCCACTTT.

This clonotype was detected only a few times. The chain recombines TRBV4-1 with TRBJ1-6; D remains ambiguous. The CDR3 sequence is 14 residues long. Trimming shortened V by 0 bases and J by 10 bases, and 10 bases separated the two germline ends. Germline V gene lookup returns CDR1 MGHRA and CDR2 YSYEKL. CDR3 in amino acids: CASSQDGLRSPLHF. The CDR3 region has the DNA TGCGCCAGCAGCCAAGATGGACTGAGATCACCCCTCCACTTT.

This clonotype was observed a handful of times. The chain combines TRBV2 with TRBJ1-2; tentative D call: TRBD1 (6 bases). Germline values: CDR1 SNHLY, CDR2 FYNNEI. The CDR3 length is 16 residues. V was clipped by 4 bases and J by 2 bases, with 17 bases between them. In DNA, the CDR3 is TGTGCCAGCAGTGGGGACAACCCAGGCGGGAACTATGGCTACACCTTC. Protein sequence: CASSGDNPGGNYGYTF.

A few counts support this clonotype. The chain is built from TRBV6-5 and TRBJ2-7, with D possibly TRBD1 on 6 matching bases. The CDR3 consists of 14 residues. Germline V lookup: CDR1 MNHEY, CDR2 SVGAGI. V dropped 6 bases and J dropped 1 base, with 13 bases sitting between them. Here the CDR3 reads CASRKNTGSYEQYV. For the CDR3, the DNA is TGTGCCAGCAGAAAAAACACAGGGTCCTACGAGCAGTACGTC.

This clonotype turned up a few times. This chain links TRBV5-5 with TRBJ2-7; TRBD1 agrees at 9 bases. The V gene's germline CDR1 is SGHKS and CDR2 YYEKEE (reference sequence). Trimming cost V 3 bases and J 3 bases; bases outside gene matches: 10. CDR3 length: 16 residues. In DNA form, the CDR3 reads TGTGCCAGCAGCTCACCGGGACAGGGCGCCCACTACGAGCAGTACGTC. The encoded protein is CASSSPGQGAHYEQYV.

At least ten counts were recorded for this clonotype. The chain joins TRBV7-2 to TRBJ2-1; TRBD2 aligns across 7 bases. The trim removed 5 bases at V and 2 bases at J, leaving 3 bases unmatched. The CDR3 covers 14 residues. Germline CDR1 and CDR2: SGHTA and FQGNSA. CDR3 residues: CASSRSGAYNEQFF. The CDR3, as DNA: TGTGCCAGCAGCCGAAGCGGGGCCTACAATGAGCAGTTCTTC.